A single T cell receptor (beta chain) is shown here with its context. The antigen remains undetermined. The PCR had 60 Vbeta and 13 Jbeta primers. Profiling relied on immunoSEQ multiplex PCR, and the TCRdb table lists in-frame clones only, not all of them. The table lists some 140,000 clones, about 70% of them singletons. Trimming cost V 4 bases and J 8 bases; bases outside gene matches: 8. The CDR3 is 13 residues long. The germline V gene has CDR1 SGHRS and CDR2 YFSETQ. These data originate in a study of cytomegalovirus exposure and HLA in healthy donors. Study details: Unique TCR beta sequences numbering over 100 million came from about 179 million T cells in an earlier analysis.

The study's findings and limits: Later on, analysis showed that most CMV-associated TCR beta chains appeared to be HLA-restricted. The study labeled about 160 TCR beta chains cytomegalovirus-associated.

This TCR derives from a man younger than 35 in good health and CMV-seronegative. The rearrangement joins TRBV5-1 to TRBJ1-1; 7 positions agree with TRBD1. Sample: PBMCs. The CDR3 is CASSVWDSQEAFF. CDR3 coding DNA: TGCGCCAGCAGCGTGTGGGACAGCCAAGAAGCTTTCTTT.